This section outlines one TCR beta chain sequence together with its context. These data come from a study of blood T cells in healthy people across ages. Study details: There was about one barcoded beta molecule captured by template switching per two T cells.

Germline V gives CDR1 MNHNS, CDR2 SASEGT. This CDR3 region has 14 residues. Between the trimmed V and J ends, which lost 2 bases and 3 bases, there was a span of 10 bases. For the second PCR, which ran for about 7 to 12 cycles, a sample-barcoded 5' primer and a J-beta primer mix were used. Using its own MiXCR run on the 5' RACE reads, TCRdb lists one record per CDR3 protein. The sample lists hundreds of thousands of distinct CDR3 sequences; 49% were seen once. The receptor comes from a woman aged 60-70 years in good health. This chain uses TRBV6-1 with TRBJ1-2; D is unclear. Sequenced material: blood. CDR3 region: CASSERTDYYGYTF. Here the CDR3 DNA reads TGTGCCAGCAGTGAACGCACGGACTACTATGGCTACACCTTC.